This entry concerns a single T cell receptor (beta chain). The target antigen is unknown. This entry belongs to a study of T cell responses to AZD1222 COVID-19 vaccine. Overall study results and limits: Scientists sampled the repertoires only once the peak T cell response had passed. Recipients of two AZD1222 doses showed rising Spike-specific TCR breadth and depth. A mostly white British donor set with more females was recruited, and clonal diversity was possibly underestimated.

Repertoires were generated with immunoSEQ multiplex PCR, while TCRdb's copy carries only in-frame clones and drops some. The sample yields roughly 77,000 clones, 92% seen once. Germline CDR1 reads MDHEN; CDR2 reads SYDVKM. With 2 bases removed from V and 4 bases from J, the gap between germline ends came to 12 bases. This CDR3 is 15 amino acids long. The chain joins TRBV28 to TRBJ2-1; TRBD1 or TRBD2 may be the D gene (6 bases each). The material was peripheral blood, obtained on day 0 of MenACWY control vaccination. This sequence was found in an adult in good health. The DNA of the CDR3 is TGTGCCAGCAGTTTAGGGGGGCTACAATACAATGAGCAGTTCTTC. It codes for CASSLGGLQYNEQFF. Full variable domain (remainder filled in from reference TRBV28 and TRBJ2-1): DVKVTQSSRYLVKRTGEKVFLECVQDMDHENMFWYRQDPGLGLRLIYFSYDVKMKEKGDIPEGYSVSREKKERFSLILESASTNQTSMYLCASSLGGLQYNEQFFGPGTRLTVL.